This TCR beta chain stems from a study of blood T cell repertoires in COVID-19. Study overall: Samples taken during acute and convalescent COVID-19 were collected in the United States, Italy and Spain.

The protocol was immunoSEQ multiplex PCR, while the TCRdb copy is restricted to in-frame clones and leaves out a portion. The sample lists 100,000 to 150,000 clones; around 89% were seen once. CDR3 length: 16 amino acids. The V gene lost 7 bases and the J gene lost 4 bases, with 22 bases spanning the gap. Germline lookup yields CDR1 LGHDT and CDR2 YNNKEL (reference sequence). The sequenced sample consisted of peripheral blood. The TCR sequence derives from a man aged 45-65 years with active or convalescent COVID-19. The V gene is TRBV3-1 (or the pseudogene TRBV3-2), the J gene TRBJ2-5; D might be TRBD1 (5 bases). The DNA of the CDR3 is TGTGCCAGCACCACTACCTACAGGTCATACCGAGAGACCCAGTACTTC. Translation: CASTTTYRSYRETQYF.